The rows below give T cell receptor beta chains drawn from one sample of a study of T cells in Graves' hyperthyroidism and ophthalmopathy. TCRdb re-called the multiplex PCR reads through MiXCR, storing one row per CDR3 protein. The sample lists around 520,000 distinct CDR3 sequences, around a quarter seen once, with roughly 10% in the top ten. Material: blood. These receptors all stem from a young woman with Graves' ophthalmopathy. Both conserved end residues are trimmed from each CDR3. Clone size is not always given. Where it is, it says once, few, many or a class for expanded clones.

TRBJ2-5,TRBV3-1,once,ASSQRTQETQY
TRBJ2-7,TRBV6-1,.,ASSEERVLNYEQY
TRBJ2-7,TRBV6-1,many,ASSENPSYEQY
TRBJ1-2,TRBV7-2,many,ASSLPREVGYT
TRBJ1-1,TRBV6-2/TRBV6-3,many,ASSPGTGGAFNTEAF
TRBJ2-5,TRBV4-1,once,ASSQGTLARRETQY
TRBJ1-2,TRBV20-1,.,SARDPRLANYGYT
TRBJ1-5,TRBV6-1,many,ASSQAGASQPQH
TRBJ2-2,TRBV27,many,ASSLRRGGELF
TRBJ2-7,TRBV11-2,many,ASSLDLTTVRHEQY
TRBJ1-5,TRBV12-3/TRBV12-4,.,ASSTRDRTNQPQH
TRBJ1-5,TRBV6-1,many,ASSDRVGGNQPQH
TRBJ2-7,TRBV15,.,ATSRDRGEQY
TRBJ1-2,TRBV13,.,ASSSRDDGYGYT
TRBJ2-7,TRBV4-3,many,ASSRGLAGGGSYEQY
TRBJ2-7,TRBV2,many,ASRPTYEQY
TRBJ2-7,TRBV7-2,many,ASSLAEGYFGASEQY
TRBJ2-5,TRBV20-1,many,SARKTGSQETQY
TRBJ1-2,TRBV6-5,many,ASRGGQRSYGYT
TRBJ2-3,TRBV5-1,few,ASSFGSADTQY
TRBJ2-7,TRBV25-1,.,ASSEKGRLYEQY
TRBJ1-2,TRBV29-1,.,SATTGIYGYT
TRBJ2-7,TRBV28,.,ASSLSKYEQY
TRBJ1-2,TRBV2,.,ASSPSGTPSNYGYT
TRBJ1-2,TRBV25-1,many,ASSEHGGDYGYT
TRBJ2-7,TRBV13,many,ASSLAMGEQY
TRBJ2-7,TRBV14,.,ASSQDPTGTGDPYEQY
TRBJ1-6,TRBV6-5,.,ASSSRDRVSPLH
TRBJ1-2,TRBV19,many,ASSMGEYGYT
TRBJ1-2,TRBV12-3/TRBV12-4,many,ASSLDGRSDYT
TRBJ1-1,TRBV6-5,many,ASSSPLGTGNTEAF